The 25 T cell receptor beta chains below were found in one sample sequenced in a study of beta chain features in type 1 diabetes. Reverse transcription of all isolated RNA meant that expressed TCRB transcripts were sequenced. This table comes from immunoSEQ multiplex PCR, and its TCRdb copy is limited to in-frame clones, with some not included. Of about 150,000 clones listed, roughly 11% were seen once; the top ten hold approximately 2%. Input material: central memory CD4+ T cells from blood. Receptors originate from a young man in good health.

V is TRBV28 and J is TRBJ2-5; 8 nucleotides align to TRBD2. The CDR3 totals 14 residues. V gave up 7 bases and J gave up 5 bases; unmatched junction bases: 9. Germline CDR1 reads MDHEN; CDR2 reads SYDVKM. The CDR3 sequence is CASKSAGGKETQYF. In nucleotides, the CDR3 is TGTGCCAGCAAAAGTGCGGGGGGCAAGGAGACCCAGTACTTC.

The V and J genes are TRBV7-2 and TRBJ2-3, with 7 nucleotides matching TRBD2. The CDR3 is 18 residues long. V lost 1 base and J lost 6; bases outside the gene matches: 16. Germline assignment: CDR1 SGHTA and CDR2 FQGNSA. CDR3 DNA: TGTGCCAGCAGCTTAGTGGCAGGGTTGGGGCGGGAGAGGGATACGCAGTATTTT. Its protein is CASSLVAGLGRERDTQYF.

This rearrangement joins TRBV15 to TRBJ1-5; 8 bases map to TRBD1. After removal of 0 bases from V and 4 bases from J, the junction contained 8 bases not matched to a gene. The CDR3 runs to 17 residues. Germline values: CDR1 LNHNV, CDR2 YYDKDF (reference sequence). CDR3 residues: CATSRDVGRGRNQPQHF. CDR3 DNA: TGTGCCACCAGCAGAGATGTGGGCAGGGGGCGAAATCAGCCCCAGCATTTT. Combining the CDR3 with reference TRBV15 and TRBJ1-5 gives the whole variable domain DAMVIQNPRYQVTQFGKPVTLSCSQTLNHNVMYWYQQKSSQAPKLLFHYYDKDFNNEADTPDNFQSRRPNTSFCFLDIRSPGLGDTAMYLCATSRDVGRGRNQPQHFGDGTRLSIL.

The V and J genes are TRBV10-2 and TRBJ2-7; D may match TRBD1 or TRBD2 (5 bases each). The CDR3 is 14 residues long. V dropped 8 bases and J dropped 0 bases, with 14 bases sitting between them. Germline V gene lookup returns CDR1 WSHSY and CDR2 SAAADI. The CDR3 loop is CASVRDETSYEQYF. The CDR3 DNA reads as TGCGCCAGCGTTCGGGACGAAACCTCCTACGAGCAGTACTTC.

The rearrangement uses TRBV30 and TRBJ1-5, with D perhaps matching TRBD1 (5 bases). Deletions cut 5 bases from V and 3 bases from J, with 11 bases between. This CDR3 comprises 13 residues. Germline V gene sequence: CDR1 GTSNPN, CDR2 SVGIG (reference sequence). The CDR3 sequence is CAWGGRINQPQHF. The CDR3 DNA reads TGTGCCTGGGGGGGACGGATCAATCAGCCCCAGCATTTT.

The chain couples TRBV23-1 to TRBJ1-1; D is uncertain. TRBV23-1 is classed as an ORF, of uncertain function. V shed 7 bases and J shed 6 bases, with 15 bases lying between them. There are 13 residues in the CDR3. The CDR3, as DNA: TGCGCCAGCACACAGACTTTTTTCCCTGAAGCTTTCTTT. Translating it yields CASTQTFFPEAFF.

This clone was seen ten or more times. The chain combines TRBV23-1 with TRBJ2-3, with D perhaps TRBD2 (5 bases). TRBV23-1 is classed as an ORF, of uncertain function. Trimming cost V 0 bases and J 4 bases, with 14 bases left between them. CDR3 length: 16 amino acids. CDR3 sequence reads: CASSQSFGQRADTQYF. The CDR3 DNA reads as TGCGCCAGCAGTCAATCTTTCGGGCAGAGGGCAGATACGCAGTATTTT.

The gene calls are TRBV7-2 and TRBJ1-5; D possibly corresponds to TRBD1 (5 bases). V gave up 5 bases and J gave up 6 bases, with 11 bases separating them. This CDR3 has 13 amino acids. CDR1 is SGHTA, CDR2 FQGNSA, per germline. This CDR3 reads CASSTAGSQPQHF. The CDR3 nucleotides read TGTGCCAGCAGCACGGCAGGGAGTCAGCCCCAGCATTTT.

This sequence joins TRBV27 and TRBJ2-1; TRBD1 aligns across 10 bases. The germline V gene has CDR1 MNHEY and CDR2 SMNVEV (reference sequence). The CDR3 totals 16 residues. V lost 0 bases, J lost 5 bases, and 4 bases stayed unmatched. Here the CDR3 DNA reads TGTGCCAGCAGTTTATCCGACAGGGGGCCCCACAATGAGCAGTTCTTC. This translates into CASSLSDRGPHNEQFF.

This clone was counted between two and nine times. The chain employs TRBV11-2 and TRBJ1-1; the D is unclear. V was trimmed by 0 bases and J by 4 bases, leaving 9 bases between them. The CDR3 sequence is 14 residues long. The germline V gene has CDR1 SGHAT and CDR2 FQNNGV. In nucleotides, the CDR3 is TGTGCCAGCAGCTTAGACAACCTCCGCACTGAAGCTTTCTTT. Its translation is CASSLDNLRTEAFF.

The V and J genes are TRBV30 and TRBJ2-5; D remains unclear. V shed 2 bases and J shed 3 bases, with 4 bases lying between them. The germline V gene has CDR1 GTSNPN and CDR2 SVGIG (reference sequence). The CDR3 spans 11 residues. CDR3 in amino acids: CAWSPKETQYF. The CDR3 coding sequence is TGTGCCTGGAGTCCGAAAGAGACCCAGTACTTC.

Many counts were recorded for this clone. CDR3 nucleotide sequence: TGTGCCAGCAGCCCCGTATATGGCGGGACAGATACGCAGTATTTT. Its translation is CASSPVYGGTDTQYF. The chain combines TRBV7-3 with TRBJ2-3, with a possible D match to TRBD2 (5 bases). The germline V gene encodes CDR1 SGHTA and CDR2 FQGTGA. Trimming removed 5 bases at V and 3 bases at J, with 15 bases between. The length of the CDR3 is 15 residues.

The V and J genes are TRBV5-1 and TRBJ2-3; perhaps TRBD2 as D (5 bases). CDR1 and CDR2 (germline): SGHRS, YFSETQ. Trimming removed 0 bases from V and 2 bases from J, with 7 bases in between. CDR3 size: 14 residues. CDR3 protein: CASSLARDTDTQYF. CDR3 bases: TGCGCCAGCAGCTTGGCGAGGGACACAGATACGCAGTATTTT.

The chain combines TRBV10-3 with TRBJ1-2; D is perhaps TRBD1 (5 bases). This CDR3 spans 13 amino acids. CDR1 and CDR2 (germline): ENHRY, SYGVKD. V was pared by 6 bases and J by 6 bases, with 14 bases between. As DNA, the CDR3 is TGTGCCATCAGCGTACAGGAGAATCATGGCTACACCTTC. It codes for CAISVQENHGYTF.

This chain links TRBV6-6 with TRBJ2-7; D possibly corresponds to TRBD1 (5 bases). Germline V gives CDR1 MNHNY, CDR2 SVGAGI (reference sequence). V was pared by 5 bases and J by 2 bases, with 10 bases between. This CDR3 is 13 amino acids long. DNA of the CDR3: TGTGCCAGCAGTAGACAGACCGCCTACGAGCAGTACTTC. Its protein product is CASSRQTAYEQYF.

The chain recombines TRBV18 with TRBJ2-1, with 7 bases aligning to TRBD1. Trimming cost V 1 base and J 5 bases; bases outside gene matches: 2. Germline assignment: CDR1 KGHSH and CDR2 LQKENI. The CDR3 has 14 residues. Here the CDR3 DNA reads TGTGCCAGCTCACCACGACAGGGAGACAATGAGCAGTTCTTC. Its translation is CASSPRQGDNEQFF.

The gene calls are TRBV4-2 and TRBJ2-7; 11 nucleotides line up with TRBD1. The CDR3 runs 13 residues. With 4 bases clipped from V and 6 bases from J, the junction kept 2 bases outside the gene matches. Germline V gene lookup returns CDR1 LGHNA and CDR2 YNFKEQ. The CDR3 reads CASSPDRGREQYF. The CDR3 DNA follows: TGTGCCAGCAGCCCGGACAGGGGGCGCGAGCAGTACTTC.

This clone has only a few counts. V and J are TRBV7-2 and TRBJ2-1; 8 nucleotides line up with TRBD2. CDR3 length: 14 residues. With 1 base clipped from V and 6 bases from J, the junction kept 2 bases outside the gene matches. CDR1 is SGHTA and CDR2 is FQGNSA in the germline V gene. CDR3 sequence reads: CASSLGGLGNEQFF. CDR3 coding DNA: TGTGCCAGCAGCTTAGGGGGACTAGGCAATGAGCAGTTCTTC.

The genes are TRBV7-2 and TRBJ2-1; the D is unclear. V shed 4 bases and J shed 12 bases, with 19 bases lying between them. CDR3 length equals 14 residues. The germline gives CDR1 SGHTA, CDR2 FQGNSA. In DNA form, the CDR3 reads TGTGCCAGCAGCTCAGATCGGGCCCTCGGTGGGCAGTTCTTC. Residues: CASSSDRALGGQFF.

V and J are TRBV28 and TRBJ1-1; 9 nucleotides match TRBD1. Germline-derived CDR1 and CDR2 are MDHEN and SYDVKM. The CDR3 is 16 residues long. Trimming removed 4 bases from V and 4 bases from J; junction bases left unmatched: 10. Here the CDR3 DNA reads TGTGCCAGCAGTTCATTAACGGACAGGGGAGGCACTGAAGCTTTCTTT. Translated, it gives CASSSLTDRGGTEAFF. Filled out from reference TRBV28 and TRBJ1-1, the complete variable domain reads DVKVTQSSRYLVKRTGEKVFLECVQDMDHENMFWYRQDPGLGLRLIYFSYDVKMKEKGDIPEGYSVSREKKERFSLILESASTNQTSMYLCASSSLTDRGGTEAFFGQGTRLTVV.

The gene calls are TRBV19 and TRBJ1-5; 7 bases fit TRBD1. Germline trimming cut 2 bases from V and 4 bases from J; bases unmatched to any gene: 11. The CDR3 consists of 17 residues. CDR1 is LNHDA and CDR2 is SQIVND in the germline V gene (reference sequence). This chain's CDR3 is CASSIRPGGFSNQPQHF. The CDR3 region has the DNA TGTGCCAGTAGTATACGGCCAGGGGGATTCAGTAATCAGCCCCAGCATTTT.

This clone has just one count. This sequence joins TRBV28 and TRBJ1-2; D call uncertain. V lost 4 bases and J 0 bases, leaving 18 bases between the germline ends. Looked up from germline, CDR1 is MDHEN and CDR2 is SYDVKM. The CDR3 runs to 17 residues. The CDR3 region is CASSSSWAGRANYGYTF. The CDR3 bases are TGTGCCAGCAGTTCCTCTTGGGCGGGCAGAGCTAACTATGGCTACACCTTC.

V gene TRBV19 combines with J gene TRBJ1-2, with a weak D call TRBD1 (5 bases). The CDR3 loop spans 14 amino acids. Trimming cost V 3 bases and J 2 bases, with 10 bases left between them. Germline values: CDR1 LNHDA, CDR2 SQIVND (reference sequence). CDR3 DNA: TGTGCCAGTAGTATTCCGACAGCCAACTATGGCTACACCTTC. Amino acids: CASSIPTANYGYTF.

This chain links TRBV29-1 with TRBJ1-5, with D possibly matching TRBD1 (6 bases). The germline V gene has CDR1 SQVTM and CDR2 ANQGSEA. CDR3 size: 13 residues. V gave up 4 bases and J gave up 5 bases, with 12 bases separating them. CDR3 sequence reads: CSVVGGVDQPQHF. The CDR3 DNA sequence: TGCAGCGTTGTAGGGGGGGTTGATCAGCCCCAGCATTTT.

The CDR3 DNA reads TGCGCCAGCAGCTTGGCAGGCAGGATGAACACTGAAGCTTTCTTT. This sequence encodes CASSLAGRMNTEAFF. The V call is TRBV5-1, the J call TRBJ1-1, with unresolved D. Germline-derived CDR1 and CDR2 are SGHRS and YFSETQ. The CDR3 is 15 amino acids. V shed 0 bases and J shed 0 bases, with 9 bases lying between them.